This T cell receptor beta chain was sequenced during a study of blood T cell repertoires in COVID-19. Study as a whole: Sample material is recorded as cDNA or gDNA derived from T cells, B-cell-depleted T cells, or PBMCs.

Seattle patients were enrolled during active infection and followed longitudinally. CDR3 length equals 16 residues. Trimming cost V 0 bases and J 1 base; bases outside gene matches: 5. From germline, CDR1 is GTSNPN and CDR2 SVGIG (reference sequence). As handled by the study authors: The assay estimated nucleated cells by amplifying reference gene primers. The data were produced by immunoSEQ multiplex PCR, yet TCRdb's version contains in-frame clones alone and is incomplete. V, J and clone size derive from that table, while D and trimming were established from the DNA sequence. The top ten clones hold 6.3% of a sample with approximately 90,000 clones, 78% of them seen once.

The J gene is TRBJ2-5, the V gene TRBV30; 10 bases are shared with TRBD2. This TCR was recovered from a man in his sixties or seventies with COVID-19, enrolled during active disease. The sequenced sample consisted of peripheral blood. CDR3 amino acids: CAWSVGLAGVQETQYF. The CDR3, as DNA: TGTGCCTGGAGTGTAGGTCTAGCGGGAGTCCAAGAGACCCAGTACTTC.